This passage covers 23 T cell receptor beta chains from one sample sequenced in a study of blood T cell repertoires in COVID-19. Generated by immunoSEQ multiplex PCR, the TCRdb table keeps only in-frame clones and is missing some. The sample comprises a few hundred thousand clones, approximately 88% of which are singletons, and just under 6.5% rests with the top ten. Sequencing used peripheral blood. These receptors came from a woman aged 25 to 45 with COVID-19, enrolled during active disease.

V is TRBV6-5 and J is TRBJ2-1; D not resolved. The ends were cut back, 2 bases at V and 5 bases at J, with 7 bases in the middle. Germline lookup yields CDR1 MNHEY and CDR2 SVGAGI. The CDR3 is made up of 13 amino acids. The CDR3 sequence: CASSYAANNEQFF. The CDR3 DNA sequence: TGTGCCAGCAGTTACGCGGCGAACAATGAGCAGTTCTTC.

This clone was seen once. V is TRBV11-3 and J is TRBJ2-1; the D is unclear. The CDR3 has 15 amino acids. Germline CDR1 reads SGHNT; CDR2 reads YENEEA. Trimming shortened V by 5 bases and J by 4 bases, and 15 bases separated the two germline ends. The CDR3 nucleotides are TGTGCCAGCAGCAAAACCAGCCTAGAGTACAATGAGCAGTTCTTC. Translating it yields CASSKTSLEYNEQFF.

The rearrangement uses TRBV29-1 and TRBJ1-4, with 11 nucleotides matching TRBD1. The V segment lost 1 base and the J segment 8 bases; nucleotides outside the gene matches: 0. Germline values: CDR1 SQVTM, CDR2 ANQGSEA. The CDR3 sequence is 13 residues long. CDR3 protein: CSVEGTGGEKLFF. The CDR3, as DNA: TGCAGCGTTGAAGGGACAGGGGGCGAAAAACTGTTTTTT.

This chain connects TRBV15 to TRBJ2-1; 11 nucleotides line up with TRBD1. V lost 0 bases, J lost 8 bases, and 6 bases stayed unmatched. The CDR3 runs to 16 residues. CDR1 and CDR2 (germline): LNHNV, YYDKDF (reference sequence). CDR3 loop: CATSRESGTGGYEQFF. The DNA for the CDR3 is TGTGCCACCAGCAGAGAATCCGGGACAGGGGGTTATGAGCAGTTCTTC.

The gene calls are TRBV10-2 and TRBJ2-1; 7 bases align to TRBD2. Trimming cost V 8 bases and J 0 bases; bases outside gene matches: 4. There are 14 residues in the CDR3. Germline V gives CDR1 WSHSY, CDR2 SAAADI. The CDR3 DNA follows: TGCGCCAGCGGGAGGGCTACCTCCTACAATGAGCAGTTCTTC. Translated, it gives CASGRATSYNEQFF.

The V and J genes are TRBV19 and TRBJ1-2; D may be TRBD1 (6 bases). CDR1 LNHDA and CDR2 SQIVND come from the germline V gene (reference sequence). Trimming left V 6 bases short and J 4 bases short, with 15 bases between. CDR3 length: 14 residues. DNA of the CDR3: TGTGCCAGTAGGACCCGGACAGCCGCCTATGGCTACACCTTC. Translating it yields CASRTRTAAYGYTF.

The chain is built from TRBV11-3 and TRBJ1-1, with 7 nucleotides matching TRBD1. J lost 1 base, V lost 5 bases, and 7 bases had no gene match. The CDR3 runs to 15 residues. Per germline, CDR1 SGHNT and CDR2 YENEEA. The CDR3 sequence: CASSPGQGGNTEAFF. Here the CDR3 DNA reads TGTGCCAGCAGCCCCGGTCAGGGGGGGAACACTGAAGCTTTCTTT.

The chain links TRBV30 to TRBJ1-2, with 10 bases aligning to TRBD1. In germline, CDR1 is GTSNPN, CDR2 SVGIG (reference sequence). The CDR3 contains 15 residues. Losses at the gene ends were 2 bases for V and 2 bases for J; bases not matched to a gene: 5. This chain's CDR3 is CAWSTGTGANYGYTF. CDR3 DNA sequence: TGTGCCTGGAGTACCGGGACAGGGGCAAACTATGGCTACACCTTC.

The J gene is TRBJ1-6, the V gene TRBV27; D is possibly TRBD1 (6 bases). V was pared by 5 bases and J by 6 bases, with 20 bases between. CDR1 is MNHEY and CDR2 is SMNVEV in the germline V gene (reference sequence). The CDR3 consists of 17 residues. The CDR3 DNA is TGTGCCAGCAGTCCCCTCCGGGACAACCAATTTAATTCACCCCTCCACTTT. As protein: CASSPLRDNQFNSPLHF.

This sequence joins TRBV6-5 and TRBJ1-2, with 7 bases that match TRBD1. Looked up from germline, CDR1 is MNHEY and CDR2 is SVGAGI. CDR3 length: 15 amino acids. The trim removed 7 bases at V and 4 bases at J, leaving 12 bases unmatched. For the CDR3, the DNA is TGTGCCAGCAACATTAGACAGGGTCTTTCCTATGGCTACACCTTC. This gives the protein CASNIRQGLSYGYTF.

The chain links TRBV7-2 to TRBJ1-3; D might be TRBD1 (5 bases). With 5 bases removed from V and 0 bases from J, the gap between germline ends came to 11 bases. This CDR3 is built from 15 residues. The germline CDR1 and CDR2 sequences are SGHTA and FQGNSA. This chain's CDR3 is CASSLQARSGNTIYF. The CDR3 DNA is TGTGCCAGCAGCCTACAGGCCCGCTCTGGAAACACCATATATTTT.

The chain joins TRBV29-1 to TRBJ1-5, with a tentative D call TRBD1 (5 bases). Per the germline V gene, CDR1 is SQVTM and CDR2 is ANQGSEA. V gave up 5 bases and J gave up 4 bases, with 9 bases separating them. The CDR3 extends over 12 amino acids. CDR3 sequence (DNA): TGCAGCGTTCAGGGTCAGAATCAGCCCCAGCATTTT. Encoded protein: CSVQGQNQPQHF.

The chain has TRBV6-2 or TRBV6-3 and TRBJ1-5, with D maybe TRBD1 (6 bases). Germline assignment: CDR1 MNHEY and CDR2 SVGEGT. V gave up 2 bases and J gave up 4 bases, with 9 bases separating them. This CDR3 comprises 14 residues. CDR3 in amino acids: CASSYGQGNQPQHF. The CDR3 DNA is TGTGCCAGCAGTTACGGGCAGGGGAATCAGCCCCAGCATTTT.

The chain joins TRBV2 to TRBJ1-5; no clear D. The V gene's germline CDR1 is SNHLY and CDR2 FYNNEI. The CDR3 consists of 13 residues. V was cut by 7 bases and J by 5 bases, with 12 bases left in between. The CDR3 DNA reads TGTGCCAGCACCCCGACAACGTATCAGCCCCAGCATTTT. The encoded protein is CASTPTTYQPQHF.

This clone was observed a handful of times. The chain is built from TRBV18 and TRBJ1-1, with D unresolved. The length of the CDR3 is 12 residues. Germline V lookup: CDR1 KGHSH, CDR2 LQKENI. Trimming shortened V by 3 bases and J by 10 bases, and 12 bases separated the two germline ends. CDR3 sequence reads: CASSPTQVGAFF. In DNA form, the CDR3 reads TGTGCCAGCTCACCCACCCAGGTGGGAGCTTTCTTT.

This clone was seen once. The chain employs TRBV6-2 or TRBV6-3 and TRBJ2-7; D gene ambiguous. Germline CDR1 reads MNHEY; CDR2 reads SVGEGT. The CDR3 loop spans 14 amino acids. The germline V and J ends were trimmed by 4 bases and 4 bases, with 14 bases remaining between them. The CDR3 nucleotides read TGTGCCAGCAGTTCCCCGTCAGTACCTTACGAGCAGTACGTC. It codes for CASSSPSVPYEQYV.

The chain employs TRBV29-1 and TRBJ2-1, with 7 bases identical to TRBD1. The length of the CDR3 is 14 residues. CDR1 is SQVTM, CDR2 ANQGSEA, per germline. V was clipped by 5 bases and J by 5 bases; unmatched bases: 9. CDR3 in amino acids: CSVSGTAPDNEQFF. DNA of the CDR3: TGCAGCGTTTCCGGGACAGCCCCTGACAATGAGCAGTTCTTC.

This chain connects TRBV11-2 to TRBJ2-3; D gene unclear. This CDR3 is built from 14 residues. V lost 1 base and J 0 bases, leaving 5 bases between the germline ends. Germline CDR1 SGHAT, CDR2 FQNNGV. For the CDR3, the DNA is TGTGCCAGCAGCTTAGGGCTGAGCACAGATACGCAGTATTTT. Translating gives CASSLGLSTDTQYF. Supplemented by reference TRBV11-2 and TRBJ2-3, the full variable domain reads EAGVAQSPRYKIIEKRQSVAFWCNPISGHATLYWYQQILGQGPKLLIQFQNNGVVDDSQLPKDRFSAERLKGVDSTLKIQPAKLEDSAVYLCASSLGLSTDTQYFGPGTRLTVL.

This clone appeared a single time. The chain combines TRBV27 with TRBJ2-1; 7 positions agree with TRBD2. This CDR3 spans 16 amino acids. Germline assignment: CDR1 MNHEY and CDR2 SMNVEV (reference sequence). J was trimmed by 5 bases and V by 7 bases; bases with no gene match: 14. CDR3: CASTYAGGSTHNEQFF. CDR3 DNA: TGTGCCAGCACCTATGCCGGCGGGAGCACGCACAATGAGCAGTTCTTC.

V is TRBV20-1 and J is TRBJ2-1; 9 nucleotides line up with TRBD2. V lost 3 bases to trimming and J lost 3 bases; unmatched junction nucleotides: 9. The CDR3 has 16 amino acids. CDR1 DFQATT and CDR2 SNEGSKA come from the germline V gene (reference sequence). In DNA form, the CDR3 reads TGCAGTGCTAGTGTTACCGGGACTAGCTTCTACAATGAGCAGTTCTTC. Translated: CSASVTGTSFYNEQFF.

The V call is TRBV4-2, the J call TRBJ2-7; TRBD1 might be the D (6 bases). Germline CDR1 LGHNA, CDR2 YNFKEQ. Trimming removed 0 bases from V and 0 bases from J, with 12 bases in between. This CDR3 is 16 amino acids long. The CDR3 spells CASSQDMDRSSYEQYF. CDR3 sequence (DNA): TGTGCCAGCAGCCAAGATATGGACAGAAGCTCCTACGAGCAGTACTTC.

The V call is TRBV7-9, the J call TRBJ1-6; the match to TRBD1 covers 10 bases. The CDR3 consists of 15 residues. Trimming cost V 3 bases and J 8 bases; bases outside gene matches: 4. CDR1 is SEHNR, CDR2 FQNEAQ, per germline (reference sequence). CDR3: CASSFGQGGYSPLHF. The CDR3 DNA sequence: TGTGCCAGCAGCTTCGGACAGGGGGGTTATTCACCCCTCCACTTT.

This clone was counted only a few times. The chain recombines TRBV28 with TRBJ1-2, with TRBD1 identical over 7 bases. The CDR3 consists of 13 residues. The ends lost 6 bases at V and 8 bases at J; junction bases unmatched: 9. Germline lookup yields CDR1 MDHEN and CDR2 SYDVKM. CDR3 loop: CASSSRQGEGYTF. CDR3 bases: TGTGCCAGCAGCTCCCGACAGGGTGAGGGCTACACCTTC.